These T cell receptor beta chains were read from a single sample in a study of shared clonotypes between healthy human individuals. The table came from immunoSEQ multiplex PCR; TCRdb's copy has only in-frame clones and leaves some out. The sample consists of some 450,000 clones, over 60% of them appearing once. The source material was PBMCs. These receptors originate from a woman in her forties in good health. Some clones in this sample may be carry-over from other donors' samples. The CDR3 runs from the conserved cysteine through the conserved F or W. A D gene is named only where the DNA matches it firmly. The listing skips clone size in some rows; elsewhere it reads once, few, many or a size class.

-,TRBV30,11,-,TRBJ2-7,TGTGCCTGGCACCGCGGGTACGAGCAGTACTTC,CAWHRGYEQYF
medium-sized,TRBV5-1,14,-,TRBJ2-3,TGCGCCAGCAGCGCAGCTAGTGTCGGGGATACGCAGTATTTT,CASSAASVGDTQYF
-,TRBV7-2,15,-,TRBJ2-1,TGTGCCAGCAGCTTAACCCTTGCGGGATACAATGAGCAGTTCTTC,CASSLTLAGYNEQFF
-,TRBV19,13,-,TRBJ2-5,TGTGCCAGTAATCAGGGCCGCCAAGAGACCCAGTACTTC,CASNQGRQETQYF
many,TRBV28,13,-,TRBJ1-2,TGTGCCAGCAGTTTAAGGGCTTTACCCTCAAACACCTTC,CASSLRALPSNTF
-,TRBV5-1,16,TRBD2,TRBJ2-1,TGCGCCACCCAACCCACGACAGTGCCTGCGGGGGGTGAGCAGTTCTTC,CATQPTTVPAGGEQFF
-,TRBV19,14,-,TRBJ2-3,TGTGCCACTACTCCGGGACCGAGCACAGATACGCAGTATTTT,CATTPGPSTDTQYF
-,TRBV29-1,15,-,TRBJ2-5,TGCAGCGTTGTAGGTAGCGGCTGCAGGCGGGAGACCCAGTACTTC,CSVVGSGCRRETQYF
-,TRBV7-2,15,-,TRBJ2-7,TGTGCCAGCAGCGCTAGATACTTGCACTCCTACGAGCAGTACTTC,CASSARYLHSYEQYF
-,TRBV28,14,TRBD1,TRBJ1-5,TGTGCCAGCAGTTCAGGGGGCAGCAATCAGCCCCAGCATTTT,CASSSGGSNQPQHF
-,TRBV29-1,13,TRBD1,TRBJ2-2,TGCAGCGGTCACAGGGGGAACACCGGGGAGCTGTTTTTT,CSGHRGNTGELFF